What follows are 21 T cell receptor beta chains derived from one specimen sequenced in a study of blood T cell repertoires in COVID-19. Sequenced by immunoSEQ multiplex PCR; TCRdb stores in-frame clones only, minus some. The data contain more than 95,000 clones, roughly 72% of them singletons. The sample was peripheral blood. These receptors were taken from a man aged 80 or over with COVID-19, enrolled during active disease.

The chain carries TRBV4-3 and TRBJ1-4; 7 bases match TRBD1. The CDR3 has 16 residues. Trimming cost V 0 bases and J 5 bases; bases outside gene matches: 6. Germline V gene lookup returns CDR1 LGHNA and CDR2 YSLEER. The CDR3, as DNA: TGCGCCAGCAGCCAAGATTGGCCAGGGGGAAATGAAAAACTGTTTTTT. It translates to CASSQDWPGGNEKLFF.

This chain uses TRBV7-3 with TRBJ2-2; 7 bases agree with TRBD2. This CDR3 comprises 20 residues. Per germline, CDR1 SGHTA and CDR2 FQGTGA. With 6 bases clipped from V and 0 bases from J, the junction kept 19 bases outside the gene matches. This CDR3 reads CASRKMGIAGLYSNTGELFF. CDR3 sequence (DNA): TGTGCCAGCAGGAAAATGGGGATAGCGGGTCTATATTCGAACACCGGGGAGCTGTTTTTT.

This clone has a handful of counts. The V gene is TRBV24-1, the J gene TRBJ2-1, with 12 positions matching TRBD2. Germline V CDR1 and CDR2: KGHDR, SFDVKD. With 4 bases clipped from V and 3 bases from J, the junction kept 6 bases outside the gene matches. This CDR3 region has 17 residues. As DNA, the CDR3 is TGTGCCACCAGTGACTCGGGACTAGCGGGCCTCTACAATGAGCAGTTCTTC. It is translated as CATSDSGLAGLYNEQFF.

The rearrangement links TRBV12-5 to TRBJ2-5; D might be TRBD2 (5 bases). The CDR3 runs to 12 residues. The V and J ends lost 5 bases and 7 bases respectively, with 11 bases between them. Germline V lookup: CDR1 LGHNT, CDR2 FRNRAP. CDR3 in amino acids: CASGPDRGTQYF. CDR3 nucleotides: TGTGCTAGTGGTCCTGACCGGGGGACCCAGTACTTC.

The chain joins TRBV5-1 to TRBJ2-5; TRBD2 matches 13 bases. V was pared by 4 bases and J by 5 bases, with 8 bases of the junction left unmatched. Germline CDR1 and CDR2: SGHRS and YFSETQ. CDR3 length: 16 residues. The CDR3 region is CASSLGLAGEGETQYF. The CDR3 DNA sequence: TGCGCCAGCAGCCTTGGACTAGCGGGAGAAGGTGAGACCCAGTACTTC.

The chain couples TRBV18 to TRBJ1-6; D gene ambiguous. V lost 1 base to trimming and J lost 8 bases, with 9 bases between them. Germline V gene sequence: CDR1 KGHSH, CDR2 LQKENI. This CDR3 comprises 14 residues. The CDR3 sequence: CASSPQVGDSPLHF. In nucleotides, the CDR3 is TGTGCCAGCTCACCACAGGTCGGGGATTCACCCCTCCACTTT.

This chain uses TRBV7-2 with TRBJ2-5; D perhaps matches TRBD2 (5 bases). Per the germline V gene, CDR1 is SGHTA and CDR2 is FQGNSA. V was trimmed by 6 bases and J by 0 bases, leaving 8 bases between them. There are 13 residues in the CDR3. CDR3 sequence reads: CASSSGYQETQYF. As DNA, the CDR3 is TGTGCCAGCAGTTCGGGGTACCAAGAGACCCAGTACTTC. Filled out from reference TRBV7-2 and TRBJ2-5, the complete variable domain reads GAGVSQSPSNKVTEKGKDVELRCDPISGHTALYWYRQSLGQGLEFLIYFQGNSAPDKSGLPSDRFSAERTGGSVSTLTIQRTQQEDSAVYLCASSSGYQETQYFGPGTRLLVL.

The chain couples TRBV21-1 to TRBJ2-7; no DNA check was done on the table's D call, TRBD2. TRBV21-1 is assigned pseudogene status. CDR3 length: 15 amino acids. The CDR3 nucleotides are TGTGCCAGCAGGGATAGGTGGGGCGGGACCTACGAGCAGTACTTC. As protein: CASRDRWGGTYEQYF.

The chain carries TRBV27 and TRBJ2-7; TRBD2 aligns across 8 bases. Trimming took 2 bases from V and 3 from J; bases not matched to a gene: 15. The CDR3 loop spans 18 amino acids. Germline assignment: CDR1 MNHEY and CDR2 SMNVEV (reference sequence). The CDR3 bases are TGTGCCAGCAGTTTAGTCCCCCCATGGGATAGCGGGGTCTACGAGCAGTACTTC. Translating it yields CASSLVPPWDSGVYEQYF.

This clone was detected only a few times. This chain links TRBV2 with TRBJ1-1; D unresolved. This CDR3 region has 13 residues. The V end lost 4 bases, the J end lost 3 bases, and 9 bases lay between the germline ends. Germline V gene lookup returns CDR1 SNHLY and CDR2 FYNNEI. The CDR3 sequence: CASSASRDTEAFF. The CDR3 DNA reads TGTGCCAGCAGTGCCTCGCGAGACACTGAAGCTTTCTTT.

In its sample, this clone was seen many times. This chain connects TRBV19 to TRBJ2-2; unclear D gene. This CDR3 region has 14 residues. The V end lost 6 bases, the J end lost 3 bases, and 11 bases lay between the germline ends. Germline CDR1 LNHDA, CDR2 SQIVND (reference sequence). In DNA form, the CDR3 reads TGTGCCAGTAGCCCCCGGTTTTACACCGGGGAGCTGTTTTTT. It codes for CASSPRFYTGELFF.

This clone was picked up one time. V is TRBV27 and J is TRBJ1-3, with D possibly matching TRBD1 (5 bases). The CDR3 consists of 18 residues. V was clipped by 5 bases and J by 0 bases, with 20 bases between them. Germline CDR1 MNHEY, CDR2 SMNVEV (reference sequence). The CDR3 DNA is TGTGCCAGCAGTCCGCGCTGGGGGGGATTGAGCTCTGGAAACACCATATATTTT. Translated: CASSPRWGGLSSGNTIYF.

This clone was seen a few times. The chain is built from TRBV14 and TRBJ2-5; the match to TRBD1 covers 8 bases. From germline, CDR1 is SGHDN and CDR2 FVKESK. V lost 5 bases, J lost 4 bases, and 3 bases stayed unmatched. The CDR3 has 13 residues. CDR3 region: CASSVRGRETQYF. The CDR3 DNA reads TGTGCCAGCAGCGTCAGGGGGCGAGAGACCCAGTACTTC.

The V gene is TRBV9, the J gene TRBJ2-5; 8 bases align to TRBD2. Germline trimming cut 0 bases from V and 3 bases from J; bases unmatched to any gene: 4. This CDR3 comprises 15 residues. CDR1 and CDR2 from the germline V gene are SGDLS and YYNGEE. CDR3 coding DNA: TGTGCCAGCAGCGTAGCGGGAGGGAACGAAGAGACCCAGTACTTC. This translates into CASSVAGGNEETQYF.

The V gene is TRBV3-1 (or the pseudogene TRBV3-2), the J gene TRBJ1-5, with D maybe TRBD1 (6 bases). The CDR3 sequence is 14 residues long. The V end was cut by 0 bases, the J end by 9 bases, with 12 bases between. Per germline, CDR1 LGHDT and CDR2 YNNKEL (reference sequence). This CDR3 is CASSQDAGGLPQHF. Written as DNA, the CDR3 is TGTGCCAGCAGCCAAGACGCGGGGGGCCTGCCCCAGCATTTT.

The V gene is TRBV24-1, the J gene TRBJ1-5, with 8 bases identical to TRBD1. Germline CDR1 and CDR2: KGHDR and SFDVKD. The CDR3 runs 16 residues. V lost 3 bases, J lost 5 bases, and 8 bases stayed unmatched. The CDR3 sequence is CATSDDTGGEYQPQHF. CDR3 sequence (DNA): TGTGCCACCAGTGATGATACAGGGGGGGAGTATCAGCCCCAGCATTTT.

CDR3 sequence: CASSLATGTSGRNEQFF. The DNA for the CDR3 is TGTGCCAGCAGCTTGGCCACCGGGACTAGCGGGAGAAATGAGCAGTTCTTC. The rearrangement uses TRBV5-4 and TRBJ2-1; 14 bases align to TRBD2. There are 17 residues in the CDR3. CDR1 and CDR2 (germline): SGHNT, YYREEE (reference sequence). Germline trimming cut 0 bases from V and 7 bases from J; bases unmatched to any gene: 6.

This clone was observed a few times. DNA of the CDR3: TGCAGCGTTGGGGACAGATACTATGGCTACACCTTC. It codes for CSVGDRYYGYTF. The chain employs TRBV29-1 and TRBJ1-2; 7 bases agree with TRBD1. The CDR3 consists of 12 residues. Germline CDR1 SQVTM, CDR2 ANQGSEA. J lost 3 bases, V lost 4 bases, and 2 bases had no gene match.

The CDR3 DNA reads as TGTGCCAGCAGCTTGATAAGGGGTGGGGGCGAAGCTTTCTTT. Residues: CASSLIRGGGEAFF. V usage is TRBV5-6 and J usage is TRBJ1-1; perhaps TRBD1 as D (6 bases). V was shortened by 1 base and J by 8 bases, with 15 bases between the two germline ends. This CDR3 contains 14 residues. CDR1 is SGHDT and CDR2 is YYEEEE in the germline V gene. Supplemented by reference TRBV5-6 and TRBJ1-1, the full variable domain reads DAGVTQSPTHLIKTRGQQVTLRCSPKSGHDTVSWYQQALGQGPQFIFQYYEEEERQRGNFPDRFSGHQFPNYSSELNVNALLLGDSALYLCASSLIRGGGEAFFGQGTRLTVV.

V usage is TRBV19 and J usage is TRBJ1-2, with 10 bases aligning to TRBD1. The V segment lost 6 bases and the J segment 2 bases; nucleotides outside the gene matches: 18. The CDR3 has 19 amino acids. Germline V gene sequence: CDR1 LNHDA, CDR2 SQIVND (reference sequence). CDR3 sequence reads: CASSPPLRDRGSLNYGYTF. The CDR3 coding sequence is TGTGCCAGTAGCCCCCCCCTGAGGGACAGGGGAAGCCTCAACTATGGCTACACCTTC.

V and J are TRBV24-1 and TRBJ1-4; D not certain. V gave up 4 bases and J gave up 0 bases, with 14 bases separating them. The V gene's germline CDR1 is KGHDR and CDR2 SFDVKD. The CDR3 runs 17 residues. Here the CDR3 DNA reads TGTGCCACCAGTGACACTGCTTACCGTGCAACTAATGAAAAACTGTTTTTT. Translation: CATSDTAYRATNEKLFF.